Shown below are 20 T cell receptor beta chains from a single sample sequenced in a study of cytomegalovirus exposure and HLA in healthy donors. Researchers ran the PCR with 60 Vbeta and 13 Jbeta primers. The data were produced by immunoSEQ multiplex PCR, yet TCRdb's version contains in-frame clones alone and is incomplete. The sample records around 130,000 clones, roughly four fifths being singletons. Input material: PBMCs. Receptor source: a woman aged 50 to 60 in good health and CMV-seropositive.

The V and J genes are TRBV7-2 and TRBJ2-3; 12 bases agree with TRBD2. This CDR3 is built from 16 residues. CDR1 SGHTA and CDR2 FQGNSA come from the germline V gene. Trimming took 4 bases from V and 5 from J; bases not matched to a gene: 7. CDR3 sequence: CASSSLLAGGGDTQYF. CDR3 sequence (DNA): TGTGCCAGCAGCTCTCTACTAGCGGGGGGCGGAGATACGCAGTATTTT.

The chain recombines TRBV7-9 with TRBJ2-5; weak D call: TRBD2 (5 bases). The J call may be mistaken, given a closer DNA end match to TRBJ2-7. Germline values: CDR1 SEHNR, CDR2 FQNEAQ (reference sequence). The CDR3 sequence is 15 residues long. The CDR3 DNA is TGTGCCAGCAGCTTTGGCCCGGACTGGGACTACGAGCAGTACTTC. Amino acid sequence: CASSFGPDWDYEQYF.

The rearrangement joins TRBV6-1 to TRBJ2-3; D might be TRBD2 (5 bases). The germline V and J ends were trimmed by 7 bases and 2 bases, with 16 bases remaining between them. This CDR3 contains 15 residues. Germline V gene data show CDR1 as MNHNS and CDR2 as SASEGT. CDR3 sequence reads: CASTGRRTFTDTQYF. Here the CDR3 DNA reads TGTGCCAGCACGGGAAGGCGGACCTTCACAGATACGCAGTATTTT.

This clone was seen a few times. The chain is built from TRBV6-5 and TRBJ1-6; D remains ambiguous. The germline V gene encodes CDR1 MNHEY and CDR2 SVGAGI. The CDR3 covers 13 residues. Deletions cut 7 bases from V and 8 bases from J, with 12 bases between. The CDR3 coding sequence is TGTGCCAGCATCGGGGAAAGCGATTCACCCCTCCACTTT. Protein sequence: CASIGESDSPLHF.

This clone was counted between two and nine times. The rearrangement uses TRBV6-5 and TRBJ2-3, with 12 bases matching TRBD2. V trimming: 2 bases; J trimming: 4 bases; junction bases outside the gene matches: 4. CDR1 is MNHEY, CDR2 SVGAGI, per germline. This CDR3 has 16 amino acids. DNA for the CDR3: TGTGCCAGCAGTTACGCTAGCGGGGGGGCCTCAGATACGCAGTATTTT. Translation: CASSYASGGASDTQYF.

This clone was picked up many times. This sequence joins TRBV10-1 and TRBJ1-1; TRBD1 aligns across 9 bases. The CDR3 has 13 residues. V was clipped by 6 bases and J by 6 bases; unmatched bases: 5. CDR1 is WNHNN, CDR2 SYGVQD, per germline (reference sequence). The CDR3 DNA is TGCGCCAGCAGCGGACAGGGGCGGGCTGAAGCTTTCTTT. Translation gives CASSGQGRAEAFF.

The chain has TRBV5-5 and TRBJ2-3; 7 bases fit TRBD2. The J segment lost 5 bases and the V segment lost 3 bases, leaving 15 bases of the junction unmatched. Germline lookup yields CDR1 SGHKS and CDR2 YYEKEE (reference sequence). This CDR3 region has 17 residues. The CDR3 sequence is CASSSRDSGTTIDTQYF. Here the CDR3 DNA reads TGTGCCAGCAGCTCACGCGATTCGGGGACTACAATAGATACGCAGTATTTT.

The CDR3 region is CASTGQASEKLFF. CDR3 sequence (DNA): TGTGCCAGCACGGGACAGGCATCTGAAAAACTGTTTTTT. This rearrangement joins TRBV2 to TRBJ1-4; TRBD1 matches 8 bases. The CDR3 has 13 amino acids. The junction had 5 bases not matched to a gene; V was cut back by 7 bases and J by 7 bases. Germline V gene sequence: CDR1 SNHLY, CDR2 FYNNEI.

The chain uses TRBV9 and TRBJ1-5; maybe TRBD1 (6 bases). Deletions cut 0 bases from V and 8 bases from J, with 15 bases between. Germline V gives CDR1 SGDLS, CDR2 YYNGEE. The CDR3 totals 15 residues. The CDR3 bases are TGTGCCAGCAGCGTAGGGTCCCAGGGGTGGGAGCCCCAGCATTTT. Amino acids: CASSVGSQGWEPQHF.

The chain has TRBV9 and TRBJ2-7, with 9 bases identical to TRBD1. Germline V gene lookup returns CDR1 SGDLS and CDR2 YYNGEE. The CDR3 has 14 residues. The V and J ends lost 5 bases and 0 bases, in that order; junction bases with no gene match: 3. The CDR3 spells CASSRTGDSYEQYF. The CDR3 DNA reads as TGTGCCAGCAGTAGGACAGGGGACTCCTACGAGCAGTACTTC.

The CDR3 bases are TGTGCCAGCAGTTGGGACCAGGGGGCTTCCGGGGAGCTGTTTTTT. It specifies CASSWDQGASGELFF. The J gene is TRBJ2-2, the V gene TRBV6-1; 8 nucleotides line up with TRBD1. Germline V gene data show CDR1 as MNHNS and CDR2 as SASEGT. The CDR3 is 15 amino acids. With 5 bases clipped from V and 6 bases from J, the junction kept 8 bases outside the gene matches.

This clone was counted a few times. The chain is built from TRBV19 and TRBJ1-3, with D maybe TRBD1 (5 bases). Germline V CDR1 and CDR2: LNHDA, SQIVND (reference sequence). The germline V and J ends were trimmed by 7 bases and 0 bases, with 16 bases remaining between them. There are 16 residues in the CDR3. CDR3 region: CASNRDRASSGNTIYF. The DNA of the CDR3 is TGTGCCAGTAACCGAGACAGAGCTAGCTCTGGAAACACCATATATTTT.

This sequence joins TRBV7-8 and TRBJ1-5; 8 nucleotides line up with TRBD1. Germline assignment: CDR1 SGHVS and CDR2 FQNEAQ. This CDR3 region has 16 residues. V dropped 5 bases and J dropped 1; count of bases not matched to a gene: 7. The CDR3 loop is CASSLPGGSSNQPQHF. In nucleotides, the CDR3 is TGTGCCAGCAGCCTCCCAGGGGGCTCGAGCAATCAGCCCCAGCATTTT.

V is TRBV11-3 and J is TRBJ2-1; D may be TRBD2 (5 bases). The germline V and J ends were trimmed by 4 bases and 4 bases, with 11 bases remaining between them. This CDR3 is built from 14 residues. Germline CDR1 and CDR2: SGHNT and YENEEA. In DNA form, the CDR3 reads TGTGCCAGCAGCTACCCCGGCGGGTACAATGAGCAGTTCTTC. Its protein product is CASSYPGGYNEQFF.

The chain uses TRBV7-2 and TRBJ1-5; perhaps TRBD1 as D (5 bases). The length of the CDR3 is 14 residues. Trimming stripped 5 bases from V and 6 bases from J, with 14 bases between. Germline V gene data show CDR1 as SGHTA and CDR2 as FQGNSA. Here the CDR3 reads CASSPGGGSQPQHF. CDR3 nucleotides: TGTGCCAGCAGCCCTGGGGGGGGAAGTCAGCCCCAGCATTTT.

The rearrangement joins TRBV4-3 to TRBJ1-5; the D is unclear. The V end lost 1 base, the J end lost 10 bases, and 20 bases lay between the germline ends. Germline CDR1 reads LGHNA; CDR2 reads YSLEER. The CDR3 totals 16 residues. CDR3: CASSQGTGPPLRPQHF. DNA of the CDR3: TGCGCCAGCAGCCAAGGTACTGGGCCCCCGTTGAGACCCCAGCATTTT.

This clone was counted only a few times. V usage is TRBV7-2 and J usage is TRBJ2-7; 10 positions agree with TRBD2. The J segment lost 2 bases and the V segment lost 1 base, leaving 11 bases of the junction unmatched. The CDR3 length is 18 residues. Germline V gene lookup returns CDR1 SGHTA and CDR2 FQGNSA. CDR3 DNA: TGTGCCAGCAGCTTAGGATTAGGTCGTCTAGCGGGGGCCTACGAGCAGTACTTC. Its protein product is CASSLGLGRLAGAYEQYF. Supplemented by reference TRBV7-2 and TRBJ2-7, the full variable domain reads GAGVSQSPSNKVTEKGKDVELRCDPISGHTALYWYRQSLGQGLEFLIYFQGNSAPDKSGLPSDRFSAERTGGSVSTLTIQRTQQEDSAVYLCASSLGLGRLAGAYEQYFGPGTRLTVT.

The genes are TRBV6-6 and TRBJ1-4; the match to TRBD1 covers 7 bases. The germline CDR1 and CDR2 sequences are MNHNY and SVGAGI (reference sequence). The CDR3 extends over 15 amino acids. Unmatched junction bases numbered 9, after V lost 6 bases and J lost 5 bases. CDR3 nucleotide sequence: TGTGCCAGCAGCGACCGGACAGGCGAAAATGAAAAACTGTTTTTT. Amino acid sequence: CASSDRTGENEKLFF.

The J gene is TRBJ2-2, the V gene TRBV7-6; a possible D gene is TRBD1 (7 bases). Germline V CDR1 and CDR2: SGHVS, FNYEAQ. The CDR3 runs to 17 residues. With 1 base removed from V and 3 bases from J, the gap between germline ends came to 15 bases. This CDR3 is CASSLESPGGYTGELFF. The DNA of the CDR3 is TGTGCCAGCAGCTTAGAGTCGCCAGGGGGGTACACCGGGGAGCTGTTTTTT.

The chain couples TRBV5-1 to TRBJ1-5; 7 positions agree with TRBD1. The germline V gene has CDR1 SGHRS and CDR2 YFSETQ. With V trimmed by 0 bases and J by 3 bases, 3 bases remained unmatched. The CDR3 runs 15 residues. The CDR3 DNA reads as TGCGCCAGCAGCTTGGAGGGACAGAACAATCAGCCCCAGCATTTT. Its protein product is CASSLEGQNNQPQHF.